This T cell receptor beta chain was retrieved from a study of T-cell memory formation after mild COVID-19. This clonotype came up a few times. Its antigen is unknown. This CDR3 contains 15 residues. CDR1 is SGDLS and CDR2 is YYNGEE in the germline V gene. The V and J ends lost 2 bases and 4 bases, in that order; junction bases with no gene match: 6. TCRdb used MiXCR to reprocess the 5' RACE reads, holding one entry per CDR3 protein. Of about 430,000 distinct CDR3 sequences in the sample, 20% to 25% are singletons; the top ten hold 8.8%. Study observations and caveats: Clones contracting day 15 to 85 were balanced CD4/CD8; later expanders leaned CD4+. Pre-infection memory already had some responding clones, implying cross-reactive memory joined.

The chain links TRBV9 to TRBJ2-1, with 7 positions matching TRBD2. Input material: PBMCs or a T cell subset sorted from them (not recorded which). The sequence came from an adult woman who had mild COVID-19 (a few samples of this study predate the infection). Cell type and time point are not known. CDR3 loop: CASSVGGSLYNEQFF. The CDR3 DNA sequence: TGTGCCAGCAGCGTGGGGGGGTCCCTTTACAATGAGCAGTTCTTC.